The 9 T cell receptor beta chains below all came from one sample that was sequenced in a study of blood T cell repertoires in COVID-19. Clones were sequenced by immunoSEQ multiplex PCR, and TCRdb holds only the in-frame ones, with some missing. The sample includes about 130,000 clones, about four fifths seen only once; the top ten take 9.5% to 15%. Sequenced: peripheral blood. The receptors stem from a woman in her twenties or thirties who had recovered from COVID-19.

The J gene is TRBJ2-7, the V gene TRBV4-1, with TRBD1 matching over 7 bases. Trimming cost V 0 bases and J 5 bases; bases outside gene matches: 7. CDR3 size: 15 residues. Germline V lookup: CDR1 MGHRA, CDR2 YSYEKL. The CDR3, as DNA: TGCGCCAGCAGCCAAGAGTTCCAGGGGGTAAACGAGCAGTACTTC. This translates into CASSQEFQGVNEQYF.

The chain links TRBV6-5 to TRBJ2-2; a possible D gene is TRBD1 (6 bases). The CDR3 is 14 amino acids. Trimming left V 6 bases short and J 8 bases short, with 16 bases between. The germline V gene encodes CDR1 MNHEY and CDR2 SVGAGI. CDR3 residues: CASSRLGQMGELFF. CDR3 nucleotides: TGTGCCAGCAGCCGCCTCGGACAGATGGGGGAGCTGTTTTTT.

The chain recombines TRBV5-1 with TRBJ1-1; D gene uncertain. V was clipped by 1 base and J by 0 bases, with 4 bases between them. There are 13 residues in the CDR3. The germline V gene encodes CDR1 SGHRS and CDR2 YFSETQ. This CDR3 reads CASSLQMNTEAFF. The CDR3 DNA sequence: TGCGCCAGCAGCTTGCAAATGAACACTGAAGCTTTCTTT. Filled out from reference TRBV5-1 and TRBJ1-1, the complete variable domain reads KAGVTQTPRYLIKTRGQQVTLSCSPISGHRSVSWYQQTPGQGLQFLFEYFSETQRNKGNFPGRFSGRQFSNSRSEMNVSTLELGDSALYLCASSLQMNTEAFFGQGTRLTVV.

This chain links TRBV24-1 with TRBJ1-2; 8 bases are shared with TRBD1. V was clipped by 5 bases and J by 4 bases; unmatched bases: 5. The CDR3 runs 14 residues. The germline V gene encodes CDR1 KGHDR and CDR2 SFDVKD. CDR3 residues: CATSAADRAYGYTF. The CDR3 DNA follows: TGTGCCACCAGTGCCGCGGACAGGGCCTATGGCTACACCTTC.

The rearrangement uses TRBV19 and TRBJ2-5, with 14 positions matching TRBD2. The CDR3 length is 16 residues. Germline V CDR1 and CDR2: LNHDA, SQIVND (reference sequence). The junction had 5 bases not matched to a gene; V was cut back by 5 bases and J by 3 bases. This CDR3 is CASSVGTSGGEETQYF. DNA of the CDR3: TGTGCCAGTAGTGTCGGGACTAGCGGGGGTGAAGAGACCCAGTACTTC.

The chain employs TRBV19 and TRBJ2-3; TRBD2 matches at 10 bases. This CDR3 contains 16 residues. In germline, CDR1 is LNHDA, CDR2 SQIVND (reference sequence). V trimming: 6 bases; J trimming: 4 bases; junction bases outside the gene matches: 10. The CDR3 region is CASSRRGLATADTQYF. In DNA form, the CDR3 reads TGTGCCAGTAGCCGCAGGGGACTAGCGACGGCAGATACGCAGTATTTT.

This clone came up once. The rearrangement joins TRBV27 to TRBJ1-1; 9 bases agree with TRBD1. Trimming removed 5 bases from V and 1 base from J; junction bases left unmatched: 2. CDR1 is MNHEY and CDR2 is SMNVEV in the germline V gene (reference sequence). The CDR3 runs to 14 residues. The CDR3 DNA sequence: TGTGCCAGCAGTCGGGGACAGGGGAACACTGAAGCTTTCTTT. Translation: CASSRGQGNTEAFF.

The chain recombines TRBV2 with TRBJ2-1; 12 bases match TRBD2. The CDR3 is 20 amino acids. With 0 bases clipped from V and 9 bases from J, the junction kept 18 bases outside the gene matches. From germline, CDR1 is SNHLY and CDR2 FYNNEI. The CDR3 bases are TGTGCCAGCAGTGAAGCGCTTAGGCTAGCGGGGGGGCGCTCCTTGGGTGAGCAGTTCTTC. Protein: CASSEALRLAGGRSLGEQFF.

The J gene is TRBJ1-6, the V gene TRBV6-2 or TRBV6-3, with TRBD1 as a possible D gene (6 bases). This CDR3 is 15 amino acids long. The V end lost 2 bases, the J end lost 7 bases, and 12 bases lay between the germline ends. In germline, CDR1 is MNHEY, CDR2 SVGEGT. In nucleotides, the CDR3 is TGTGCCAGCAGTTACGGGTCAGGGGACAATTCACCCCTCCACTTT. Translating it yields CASSYGSGDNSPLHF.